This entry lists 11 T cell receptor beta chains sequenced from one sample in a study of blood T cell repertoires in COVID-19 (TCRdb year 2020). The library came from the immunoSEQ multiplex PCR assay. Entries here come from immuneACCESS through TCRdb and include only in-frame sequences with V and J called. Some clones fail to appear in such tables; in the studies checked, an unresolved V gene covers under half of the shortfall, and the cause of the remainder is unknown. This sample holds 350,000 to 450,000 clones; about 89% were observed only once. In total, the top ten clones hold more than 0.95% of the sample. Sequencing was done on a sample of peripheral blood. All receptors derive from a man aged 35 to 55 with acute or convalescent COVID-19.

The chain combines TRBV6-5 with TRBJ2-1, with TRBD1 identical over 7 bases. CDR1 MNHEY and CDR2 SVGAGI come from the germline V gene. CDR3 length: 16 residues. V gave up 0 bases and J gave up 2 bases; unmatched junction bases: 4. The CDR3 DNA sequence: TGTGCCAGCAGTTACTCGAAGCAGGGGGCCTACAATGAGCAGTTCTTC. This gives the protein CASSYSKQGAYNEQFF.

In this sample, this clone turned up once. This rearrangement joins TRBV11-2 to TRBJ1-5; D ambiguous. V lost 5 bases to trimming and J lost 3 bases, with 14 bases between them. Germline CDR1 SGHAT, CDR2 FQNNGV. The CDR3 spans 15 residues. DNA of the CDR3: TGTGCCAGCAGCCCAGACTCAGCCCCCAATCAGCCCCAGCATTTT. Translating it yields CASSPDSAPNQPQHF. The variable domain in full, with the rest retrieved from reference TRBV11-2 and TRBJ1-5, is EAGVAQSPRYKIIEKRQSVAFWCNPISGHATLYWYQQILGQGPKLLIQFQNNGVVDDSQLPKDRFSAERLKGVDSTLKIQPAKLEDSAVYLCASSPDSAPNQPQHFGDGTRLSIL.

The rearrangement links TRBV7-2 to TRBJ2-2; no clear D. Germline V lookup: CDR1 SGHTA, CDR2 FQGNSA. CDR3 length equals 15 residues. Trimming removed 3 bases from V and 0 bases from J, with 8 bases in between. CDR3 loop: CASSFVVANTGELFF. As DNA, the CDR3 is TGTGCCAGCAGCTTTGTCGTCGCGAACACCGGGGAGCTGTTTTTT.

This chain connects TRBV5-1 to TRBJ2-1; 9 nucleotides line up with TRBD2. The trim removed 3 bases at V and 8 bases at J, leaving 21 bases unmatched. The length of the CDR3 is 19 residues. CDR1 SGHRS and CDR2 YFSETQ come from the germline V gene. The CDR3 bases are TGCGCCAGCAGCTGGAGGGCCCCCAGCAGCGGGAGGTTTAGCGATGAGCAGTTCTTC. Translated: CASSWRAPSSGRFSDEQFF.

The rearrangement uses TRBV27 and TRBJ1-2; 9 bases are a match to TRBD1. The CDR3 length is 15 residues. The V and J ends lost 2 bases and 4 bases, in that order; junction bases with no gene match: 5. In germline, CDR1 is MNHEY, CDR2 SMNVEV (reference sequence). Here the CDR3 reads CASSLTGGMAYGYTF. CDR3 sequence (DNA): TGTGCCAGCAGTTTAACAGGGGGCATGGCCTATGGCTACACCTTC.

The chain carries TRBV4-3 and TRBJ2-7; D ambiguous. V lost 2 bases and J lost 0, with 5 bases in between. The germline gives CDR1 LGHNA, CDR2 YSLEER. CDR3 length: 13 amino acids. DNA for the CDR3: TGCGCCAGCAGCCAACAAAACTCCTACGAGCAGTACTTC. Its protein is CASSQQNSYEQYF.

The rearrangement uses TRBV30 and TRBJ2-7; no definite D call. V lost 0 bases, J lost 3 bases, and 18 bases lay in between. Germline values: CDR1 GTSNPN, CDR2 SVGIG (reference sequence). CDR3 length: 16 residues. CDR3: CAWSVVRPQALYEQYF. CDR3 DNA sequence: TGTGCCTGGAGTGTTGTCCGCCCCCAAGCCCTCTACGAGCAGTACTTC.

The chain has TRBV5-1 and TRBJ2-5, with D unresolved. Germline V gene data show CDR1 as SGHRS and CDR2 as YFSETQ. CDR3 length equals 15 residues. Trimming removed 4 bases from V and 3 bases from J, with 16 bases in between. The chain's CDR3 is CASSPIPTLEETQYF. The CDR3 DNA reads TGCGCCAGCAGCCCGATCCCGACACTGGAAGAGACCCAGTACTTC. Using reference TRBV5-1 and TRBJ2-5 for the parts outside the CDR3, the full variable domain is KAGVTQTPRYLIKTRGQQVTLSCSPISGHRSVSWYQQTPGQGLQFLFEYFSETQRNKGNFPGRFSGRQFSNSRSEMNVSTLELGDSALYLCASSPIPTLEETQYFGPGTRLLVL.

The CDR3 region is CASSLTDTEAFF. The CDR3 nucleotides read TGTGCCAGCAGCTTGACAGACACTGAAGCTTTCTTT. The rearrangement links TRBV7-9 to TRBJ1-1; perhaps TRBD1 as D (5 bases). V gave up 3 bases and J gave up 3 bases, with 5 bases separating them. Per the germline V gene, CDR1 is SEHNR and CDR2 is FQNEAQ (reference sequence). CDR3 length: 12 residues. The full variable domain, completed using reference TRBV7-9 and TRBJ1-1, is DTGVSQNPRHKITKRGQNVTFRCDPISEHNRLYWYRQTLGQGPEFLTYFQNEAQLEKSRLLSDRFSAERPKGSFSTLEIQRTEQGDSAMYLCASSLTDTEAFFGQGTRLTVV.

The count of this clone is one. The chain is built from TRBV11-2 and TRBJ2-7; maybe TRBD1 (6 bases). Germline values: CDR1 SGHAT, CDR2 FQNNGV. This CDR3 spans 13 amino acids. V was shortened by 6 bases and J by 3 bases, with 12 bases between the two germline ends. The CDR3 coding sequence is TGTGCCAGCAGGTCCGGGACAAACTACGAGCAGTACTTC. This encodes CASRSGTNYEQYF.

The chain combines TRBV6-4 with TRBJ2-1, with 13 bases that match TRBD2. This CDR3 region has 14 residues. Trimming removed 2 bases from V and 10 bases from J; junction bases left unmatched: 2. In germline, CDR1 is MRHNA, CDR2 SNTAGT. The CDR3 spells CASSDGTSGDEQFF. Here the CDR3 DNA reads TGTGCCAGCAGTGACGGGACTAGCGGGGACGAGCAGTTCTTC.